This T cell receptor (beta chain) was recorded in a study of shared clonotypes between healthy human individuals. The study's findings and limits: A limitation of the genetic and exposure-history diversity represented arose from few donors. Richness estimates generally favored naive over memory subsets. Several donors shared around 5.1% of their naive CD4 clonotypes.

As regards this clone: Its target is unknown.

Repertoires were generated with immunoSEQ multiplex PCR, while TCRdb's copy carries only in-frame clones and drops some. The profile covers about 2.3 million clones, with roughly 93% appearing a single time and 0.3% to 0.4% taken by the ten largest. The V end lost 0 bases, the J end lost 7 bases, and 11 bases lay between the germline ends. This CDR3 is built from 14 residues. Germline V gene sequence: CDR1 SGDLS, CDR2 YYNGEE. V is TRBV9 and J is TRBJ2-4; no reliable D call. This receptor was obtained from a man younger than 30 in good health. Some clones in this sample may be carry-over from other donors' samples. Sequencing input: naive CD4+ T cells from PBMCs. The subset here: CD45RA+ positively selected. The CDR3 DNA sequence: TGTGCCAGCAGCGTAGCAGCTCTAGGGAACATTCAGTACTTC. It specifies CASSVAALGNIQYF.